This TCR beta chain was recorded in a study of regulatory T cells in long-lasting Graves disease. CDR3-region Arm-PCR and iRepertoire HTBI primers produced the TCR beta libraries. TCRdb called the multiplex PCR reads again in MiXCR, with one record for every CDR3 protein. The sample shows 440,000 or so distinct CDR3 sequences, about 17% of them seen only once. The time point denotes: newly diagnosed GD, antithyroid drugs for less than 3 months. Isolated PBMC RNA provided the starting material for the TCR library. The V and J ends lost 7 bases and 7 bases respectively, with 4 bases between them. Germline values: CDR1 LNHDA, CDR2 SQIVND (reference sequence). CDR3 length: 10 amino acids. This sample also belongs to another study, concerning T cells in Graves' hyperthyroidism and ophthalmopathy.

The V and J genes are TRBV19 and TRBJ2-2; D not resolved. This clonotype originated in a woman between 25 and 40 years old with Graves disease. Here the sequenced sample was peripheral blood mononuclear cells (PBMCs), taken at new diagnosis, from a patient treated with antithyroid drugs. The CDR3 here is CASNGGELFF. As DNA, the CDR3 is TGTGCCAGTAACGGCGGGGAGCTGTTTTTT.